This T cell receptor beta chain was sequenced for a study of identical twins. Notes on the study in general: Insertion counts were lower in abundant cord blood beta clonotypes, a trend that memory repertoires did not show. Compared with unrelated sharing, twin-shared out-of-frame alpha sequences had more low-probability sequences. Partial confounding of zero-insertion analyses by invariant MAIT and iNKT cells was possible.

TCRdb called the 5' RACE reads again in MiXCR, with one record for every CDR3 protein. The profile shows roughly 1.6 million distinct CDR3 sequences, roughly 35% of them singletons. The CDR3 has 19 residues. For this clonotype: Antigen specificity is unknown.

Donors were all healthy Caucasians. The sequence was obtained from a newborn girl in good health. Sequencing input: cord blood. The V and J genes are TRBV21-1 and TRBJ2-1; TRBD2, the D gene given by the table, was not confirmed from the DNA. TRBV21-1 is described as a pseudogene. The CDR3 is CASSKPPLMLAGAYNEQFF. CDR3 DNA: TGTGCCAGCAGCAAACCCCCCTTAATGCTAGCGGGGGCCTACAATGAGCAGTTCTTC.